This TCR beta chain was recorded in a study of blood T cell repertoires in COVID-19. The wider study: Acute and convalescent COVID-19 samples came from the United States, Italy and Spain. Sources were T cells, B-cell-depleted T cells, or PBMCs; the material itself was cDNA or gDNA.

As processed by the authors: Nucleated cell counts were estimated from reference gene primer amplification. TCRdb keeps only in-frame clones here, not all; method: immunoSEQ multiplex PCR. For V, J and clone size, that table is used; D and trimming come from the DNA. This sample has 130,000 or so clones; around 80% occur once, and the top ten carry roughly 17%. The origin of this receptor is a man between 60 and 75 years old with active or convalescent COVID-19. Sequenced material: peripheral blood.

As DNA, the CDR3 is TGTGCCAGCAGCCCCGGGAGGGGGGACGGCGAGACCCAGTACTTC. Protein product: CASSPGRGDGETQYF. The rearrangement joins TRBV5-5 to TRBJ2-5, with 8 nucleotides matching TRBD2. CDR3 length: 15 amino acids. The V gene's germline CDR1 is SGHKS and CDR2 YYEKEE (reference sequence). V trimming: 4 bases; J trimming: 5 bases; junction bases outside the gene matches: 10.